This is a list of T cell receptor beta chains from one sample in a study of fetal regulatory T cell absence and autoimmunity. The data were produced by immunoSEQ multiplex PCR, yet TCRdb's version contains in-frame clones alone and is incomplete. Altogether 95,000 to 100,000 clones are present, 72% being singletons, with the ten largest covering roughly 2%. Sequencing input: pancreas tissue. The receptors were sampled from a male donor with IPEX syndrome. The CDR3 runs from the conserved cysteine through the conserved F or W. A D gene is named only where the DNA matches it firmly. The listing skips clone size in some rows; elsewhere it reads once, few, many or a size class.

-	-	TRBV10-1	TRBJ2-5	TGCGCCAGCAGTGAGTCTGTTTTAAGGGAGACCCAGTACTTC	CASSESVLRETQYF
-	-	TRBV5-1	TRBJ2-5	TGCGCCAGCAGCTGGACGTCAGGGGAGGGAGAGACCCAGTACTTC	CASSWTSGEGETQYF
-	-	TRBV11-3	TRBJ2-5	TGTGCCAGCAGCTTAGTAGTAGCCCCTAAACGAGAGACCCAGTACTTC	CASSLVVAPKRETQYF
-	TRBD1	TRBV2	TRBJ1-1	TGTGCCAGCAGAGAACGGGACAGGGGGCAGGCTTTCTTT	CASRERDRGQAFF
-	-	TRBV6-5	TRBJ2-2	TGTGCCAGCGGTTGGGGGGCGGCCGCGAACACCGGGGAGCTGTTTTTT	CASGWGAAANTGELFF
-	-	TRBV19	TRBJ1-1	TGTGCCAGTAGTATGTCACGACGGAACACTGAAGCTTTCTTT	CASSMSRRNTEAFF
-	-	TRBV10-3	TRBJ2-3	TGTGCCATCAGTGGCGGCGGTGGTACAGATACGCAGTATTTT	CAISGGGGTDTQYF
-	TRBD1	TRBV13	TRBJ1-2	TGTGCCAGCAGCTTAACAGGGGGCCCCAACTATGGCTACACCTTC	CASSLTGGPNYGYTF
-	-	TRBV30	TRBJ1-4	TGTGCCTGGAGTGTTCAGGGCCGCGCTGAGTTTTTT	CAWSVQGRAEFF
-	-	TRBV11-2	TRBJ2-5	TGTGCCAGCAGATCTCCGGGCGGCGAGACCCAGTACTTC	CASRSPGGETQYF
once	-	TRBV9	TRBJ1-1	TGTGCCAGCAGCGCCCCTGCAGGGTCCACTGAAGCTTTCTTT	CASSAPAGSTEAFF
-	-	TRBV4-2	TRBJ1-1	TGTGCCAGCAGCCATCCCCAAAGGCATACAGGGTCTAACACTGAAGCTTTCTTT	CASSHPQRHTGSNTEAFF
-	TRBD1	TRBV27	TRBJ2-4	TGTGCCAGCAGTTTAGTAGGACAGGGGGCCTTAGCCAAAAACATTCAGTACTTC	CASSLVGQGALAKNIQYF
-	-	TRBV2	TRBJ1-2	TGTGCCAGCAGTGAAGCAGTTTTAGGAGGCTACACCTTC	CASSEAVLGGYTF
-	-	TRBV6-6	TRBJ2-1	TGTGCCAGCAGTTATCGGGGCCATAGGGTCTACAATGAGCAGTTCTTC	CASSYRGHRVYNEQFF
-	TRBD1	TRBV4-3	TRBJ2-7	TGCGCCAGCAGCCAGACAGGGGGCGTTTACGAGCAGTACTTC	CASSQTGGVYEQYF
-	-	TRBV6-5	TRBJ1-2	TGTGCCAGCAGGACAAACTATGGCTACACCTTC	CASRTNYGYTF
-	-	TRBV9	TRBJ1-2	TGTGCCAGCAGCGTAGGTTTCGGACCTAACTATGGCTACACCTTC	CASSVGFGPNYGYTF
-	-	TRBV7-6	TRBJ2-1	TGTGCCAGCAGCTCGAGGGGGGGCCCCTACAATGAGCAGTTCTTC	CASSSRGGPYNEQFF
once	-	TRBV4-3	TRBJ2-1	TGCGCCAGCAGCCAAGATCGAGCCCCCAATGAGCAGTTCTTC	CASSQDRAPNEQFF
-	-	TRBV2	TRBJ2-7	TGTGCCAGCAGTGTAGGGAACGAGCAGTACTTC	CASSVGNEQYF
once	TRBD1	TRBV18	TRBJ1-1	TGTGCCAGCTCACCACCGGACAGGGACACTGAAGCTTTCTTT	CASSPPDRDTEAFF
-	-	TRBV5-4	TRBJ2-3	TGTGCCAGCAGCAGGGGCGATACGCAGTATTTT	CASSRGDTQYF
once	-	TRBV30	TRBJ2-7	TGTGCCTGGAGAGGGGGCTACGAGCAGTACTTC	CAWRGGYEQYF
-	-	TRBV5-1	TRBJ2-2	TGCGCCAGCAGCTTAATACAGTCCACCGGGGAGCTGTTTTTT	CASSLIQSTGELFF
-	TRBD1	TRBV4-3	TRBJ2-7	TGCGCCAGCAGCCAAGATCACCGGGACAGGGACAACGAGCAGTACTTC	CASSQDHRDRDNEQYF
-	TRBD1	TRBV5-1	TRBJ2-3	TGCGCCAGCAGCTTTGGGACAGGGAGAGGGGATACGCAGTATTTT	CASSFGTGRGDTQYF
once	-	TRBV27	TRBJ2-7	TGTGCCAGCAGTTTATCTTCCGGCTACGAGCAGTACTTC	CASSLSSGYEQYF
-	-	TRBV2	TRBJ2-7	TGTGCCGTACGGACCAGGACCTCCTACGAGCAGTACTTC	CAVRTRTSYEQYF
-	-	TRBV11-3	TRBJ1-2	TGTGCCAGCAGCCCGGGGACCGCATATGGCTACACCTTC	CASSPGTAYGYTF
-	TRBD1	TRBV9	TRBJ1-2	TGTGCCAGCAGCGACTCCACAGGGGGCTATGGCTACACCTTC	CASSDSTGGYGYTF
-	-	TRBV5-1	TRBJ1-1	TGCGCCAGCAGCCTGGGGACATTGAACACTGAAGCTTTCTTT	CASSLGTLNTEAFF
-	-	TRBV11-3	TRBJ1-3	TGTGCCAGCAGCAAGGACATTCTCTCTGGAAACACCATATATTTT	CASSKDILSGNTIYF
-	-	TRBV28	TRBJ2-7	TGTGCCAGCAGTTTATACACCTACGAGCAGTACTTC	CASSLYTYEQYF
-	-	TRBV10-3	TRBJ2-2	TGTGCCATCAGCCAACAGAGATCCACCGGGGAGCTGTTTTTT	CAISQQRSTGELFF
-	TRBD2	TRBV27	TRBJ2-7	TGTGCCAGCAGTGCGAGCGGGGCGAACTACGAGCAGTACTTC	CASSASGANYEQYF
-	-	TRBV2	TRBJ2-1	TGTGCCAGCAGTGAAGAGGAGGCTAGCTACAATGAGCAGTTCTTC	CASSEEEASYNEQFF
-	TRBD2	TRBV5-6	TRBJ2-3	TGTGCCAGCAGCTTGCTGACTAGCGGGGGGGGAGATACGCAGTATTTT	CASSLLTSGGGDTQYF
-	TRBD2	TRBV7-6	TRBJ2-3	TGTGCCAGCAGCCCACGGACTAGTGGCACAGATACGCAGTATTTT	CASSPRTSGTDTQYF
-	-	TRBV4-3	TRBJ1-1	TGCGCCAGCAGCCAAGATGAGTTGGGCAGGGGGAACACTGAAGCTTTCTTT	CASSQDELGRGNTEAFF
once	TRBD2	TRBV10-3	TRBJ2-7	TGTGCCATCACCCCTTCTTGGACTAGCGGGGGGGAGTCCTACGAGCAGTACTTC	CAITPSWTSGGESYEQYF
-	-	TRBV6-1	TRBJ2-2	TGTGCCAGCAGTCGGCAGAACACCGGGGAGCTGTTTTTT	CASSRQNTGELFF
once	-	TRBV5-6	TRBJ1-4	TGTGCCAGCAGCGACACAACTAATGAAAAACTGTTTTTT	CASSDTTNEKLFF
few	-	TRBV6-5	TRBJ1-3	TGTGCCAGCAGTCGCAGGGGTGGGGGAAACACCATATATTTT	CASSRRGGGNTIYF
-	TRBD1	TRBV7-9	TRBJ2-7	TGTGCCAGCAGCCTGCTCAGGGGGTCCCGCCGCTACGAGCAGTACTTC	CASSLLRGSRRYEQYF
-	-	TRBV13	TRBJ2-1	TGTGCCAGCAGCTTAGGGGGCCCCCTCTCCTACAATGAGCAGTTCTTC	CASSLGGPLSYNEQFF
-	-	TRBV7-7	TRBJ2-7	TGTGCCAGCAGCTTATATGGTTGGTACACCTCCTACGAGCAGTACTTC	CASSLYGWYTSYEQYF
-	-	TRBV4-1	TRBJ2-1	TGCGCCAGCAGCCGTGAAAACGGGTTCTCCTACAATGAGCAGTTCTTC	CASSRENGFSYNEQFF
-	-	TRBV7-2	TRBJ2-7	TGTGCCAGCAGCTTAGCGCCGGGGTGGTACGAGCAGTACTTC	CASSLAPGWYEQYF
few	-	TRBV6-4	TRBJ2-1	TGTGCCAGCAGTGAGAGAGGGAATGAGCAGTTCTTC	CASSERGNEQFF
-	TRBD1	TRBV5-1	TRBJ1-2	TGCGCCAGCAGCTTGGCAGGGGGTGGCTACACCTTC	CASSLAGGGYTF
-	-	TRBV5-6	TRBJ1-2	TGTGCCAGCAGCTTCGGCACTAGGAGCTATGGCTACACCTTC	CASSFGTRSYGYTF
-	TRBD2	TRBV19	TRBJ2-7	TGTGCCAGTAGTAGACTAGCGGGCAGCTCCTACGAGCAGTACTTC	CASSRLAGSSYEQYF
-	-	TRBV29-1	TRBJ2-5	TGCAGCGTGAGCCCAGGGCGAGAGACCCAGTACTTC	CSVSPGRETQYF
-	-	TRBV27	TRBJ1-1	TGTGCCACTTCGGTTGGGGGGAACACTGAAGCTTTCTTT	CATSVGGNTEAFF
-	TRBD2	TRBV5-6	TRBJ2-1	TGTGCCAGCAGCTTGGGCGCGGGAGGGATAGGGTCGAATGAGCAGTTCTTC	CASSLGAGGIGSNEQFF
-	TRBD1	TRBV4-1	TRBJ2-5	TGCGCCAGCAGCCTCACGACAGGGTACCAAGAGACCCAGTACTTC	CASSLTTGYQETQYF
-	TRBD1	TRBV7-9	TRBJ2-7	TGTGCCAGCAGCTCGACAGGGGGGAGCTACGAGCAGTACTTC	CASSSTGGSYEQYF